This TCR beta chain emerged from a study of T cells in Graves' hyperthyroidism and ophthalmopathy. CDR1 and CDR2 (germline): SGHVS, FQNEAQ. The V gene lost 5 bases and the J gene lost 6 bases, with 29 bases spanning the gap. CDR3 length equals 18 residues. RNA transcripts were the template for amplifying TCR beta CDR3 regions. When the TCR CDR3 underwent first-round RT-PCR, the HTBI primer set was used. One entry per CDR3 protein, called by TCRdb with MiXCR from the multiplex PCR reads. The profile shows about 620,000 distinct CDR3 sequences, around 15% of them singletons. Orbital computed tomography and thyroid ultrasound, together with serum TRAb and thyroxine and clinical symptoms, were used for diagnoses. In this sample, this clonotype turned up many times.

The genes are TRBV7-8 and TRBJ2-7; D possibly corresponds to TRBD2 (6 bases). This TCR derives from a woman in her thirties with Graves' hyperthyroidism. What was sequenced was blood. The CDR3 coding sequence is TGTGCCAGCAGCAAAGGAGGGTCAGACACGGGAGCGAGATCCGAGCAGTACTTC. Translation gives CASSKGGSDTGARSEQYF.